These T cell receptor beta chains were read from a single sample in a study of cytomegalovirus exposure and HLA in healthy donors. TCRdb's table, derived via immunoSEQ multiplex PCR, lists solely in-frame clones and lacks some. This table holds roughly 100,000 clones, roughly 75% found once. Material for sequencing was PBMCs. These receptors originate from an older woman in good health and CMV-seronegative. Each CDR3 is given with its conserved first and last residue. D genes are given only for firm matches. Expanded clones get a size class; other rows say once, few or many, or leave the size out.

cdr3_aa cdr3_nt v_call clone_size cdr3_length j_call d_call
CASSSQDRGEQYF TGCGCCAGCAGCTCTCAAGACAGGGGCGAGCAGTACTTC TRBV5-1 NA 13 TRBJ2-7 TRBD1
CATSRDLYSETQYF TGTGCCACCAGCAGAGATCTTTACTCGGAGACCCAGTACTTC TRBV15 NA 14 TRBJ2-5 NA
CASSSSPGGLPTDTQYF TGTGCCAGCAGCTCGTCCCCCGGGGGATTGCCCACAGATACGCAGTATTTT TRBV7-9 NA 17 TRBJ2-3 NA
CASSSQGSEQYF TGTGCCAGCAGCTCGCAGGGATCCGAGCAGTACTTC TRBV11-2 NA 12 TRBJ2-7 NA
CAWSIPGLYNEQFF TGTGCCTGGAGTATCCCGGGACTTTACAATGAGCAGTTCTTC TRBV30 NA 14 TRBJ2-1 NA
CASGTPPETQYF TGTGCCTCCGGGACTCCTCCGGAGACCCAGTACTTC TRBV30 NA 12 TRBJ2-5 NA
CASSQGETSTDTQYF TGCGCCAGCAGCCAAGGTGAGACTAGCACAGATACGCAGTATTTT TRBV4-1 NA 15 TRBJ2-3 NA
CATSPRGNTEAFF TGTGCCACCAGTCCCAGGGGGAACACTGAAGCTTTCTTT TRBV15 NA 13 TRBJ1-1 NA
CASSPRRGRAGTEAFF TGTGCCAGCAGTCCTCGGAGGGGGCGGGCGGGCACTGAAGCTTTCTTT TRBV28 NA 16 TRBJ1-1 TRBD1
CASSPEPGSSYEQYF TGCGCCAGCAGCCCGGAGCCCGGATCCTCCTACGAGCAGTACTTC TRBV5-1 once 15 TRBJ2-7 NA
CASSLAAAGGPGYEQFF TGCGCCAGCAGCTTGGCCGCAGCGGGAGGGCCTGGGTATGAGCAGTTCTTC TRBV5-1 once 17 TRBJ2-1 TRBD2
CASSLDRGYEQYF TGTGCCAGCAGCTTAGACAGGGGGTACGAGCAGTACTTC TRBV11-3 NA 13 TRBJ2-7 TRBD1
CASSYAGGSYEQYF TGTGCCAGCAGTTACGCGGGAGGCTCCTACGAGCAGTACTTC TRBV6-5 NA 14 TRBJ2-7 TRBD2
CASTAGQAAQPQHF TGTGCCAGTACCGCAGGACAGGCCGCTCAGCCCCAGCATTTT TRBV19 NA 14 TRBJ1-5 TRBD1
CASSYSYEQYF TGTGCCAGCAGCTACTCCTACGAGCAGTACTTC TRBV14 NA 11 TRBJ2-7 NA
CASSQGLPNTGELFF TGTGCCAGCAGCCAGGGACTTCCAAACACCGGGGAGCTGTTTTTT TRBV7-9 NA 15 TRBJ2-2 NA
CASTRDRWNYEQYF TGTGCCAGTACCCGGGACAGGTGGAACTACGAGCAGTACTTC TRBV19 NA 14 TRBJ2-7 TRBD1
CASSIGASGSSYEQYF TGTGCCAGTAGTATAGGGGCTAGCGGGAGCTCCTACGAGCAGTACTTC TRBV19 NA 16 TRBJ2-7 TRBD2
CASSLQGDKETQYF TGTGCCAGTAGTCTCCAGGGGGACAAAGAGACCCAGTACTTC TRBV19 few 14 TRBJ2-5 TRBD1
CASSFAGTINYGYTF TGCGCCAGCAGCTTTGCAGGCACCATTAACTATGGCTACACCTTC TRBV5-1 NA 15 TRBJ1-2 NA
CASSQQAGGGYEQYF TGTGCCAGCAGCCAACAGGCCGGGGGAGGTTACGAGCAGTACTTC TRBV7-9 NA 15 TRBJ2-7 NA
CASSGAPGVYEQYF TGTGCCAGCAGCGGTGCCCCAGGGGTCTACGAGCAGTACTTC TRBV5-4 NA 14 TRBJ2-7 NA
CASSVGTGHGYTF TGTGCCAGCAGCGTCGGGACAGGGCATGGCTACACCTTC TRBV7-9 NA 13 TRBJ1-2 TRBD1
CASSILADTEAFF TGTGCCAGTAGTATACTAGCGGACACTGAAGCTTTCTTT TRBV19 NA 13 TRBJ1-1 NA
CASSYSSTGSYEQYF TGTGCCAGCAGTTACTCGTCGACAGGCTCCTACGAGCAGTACTTC TRBV6-5 NA 15 TRBJ2-7 NA
CASSETNEQYF TGTGCCAGCAGTGAAACTAACGAGCAGTACTTC TRBV2 few 11 TRBJ2-7 NA
CASSFGETQYF TGTGCCAGCAGCTTCGGAGAGACCCAGTACTTC TRBV7-7 NA 11 TRBJ2-5 NA
CASSEERGFGGQYF TGTGCCAGCAGTGAGGAGCGGGGGTTTGGGGGGCAGTACTTC TRBV2 NA 14 TRBJ2-7 TRBD2
CASRGAYEQYF TGTGCCAGCAGAGGGGCCTACGAGCAGTACTTC TRBV27 NA 11 TRBJ2-7 NA
CASRLKTSGATSSYNEQFF TGCGCCAGCAGACTCAAGACTAGCGGGGCGACGAGCTCCTACAATGAGCAGTTCTTC TRBV4-1 NA 19 TRBJ2-1 TRBD2
CSAMTVAGHTEAFF TGCAGCGCCATGACAGTAGCAGGGCACACTGAAGCTTTCTTT TRBV29-1 NA 14 TRBJ1-1 NA
CAWSVASRVLNTEAFF TGTGCCTGGAGTGTAGCGTCCCGGGTCCTGAACACTGAAGCTTTCTTT TRBV30 NA 16 TRBJ1-1 NA
CASSLSPRRSYEQYF TGTGCCAGCAGCTTGTCCCCTCGGCGGTCCTACGAGCAGTACTTC TRBV5-6 NA 15 TRBJ2-7 NA
CASSQALGTGVGYTF TGTGCCAGCAGCCAAGCCCTCGGGACAGGGGTTGGCTACACCTTC TRBV14 once 15 TRBJ1-2 TRBD1
CASSLAGGNTQYF TGTGCCAGCAGCCTGGCGGGCGGGAATACGCAGTATTTT TRBV14 few 13 TRBJ2-3 NA
CSVLIGSNQPQHF TGCAGCGTACTGATCGGGAGCAATCAGCCCCAGCATTTT TRBV29-1 NA 13 TRBJ1-5 NA
CASSSMQGVAYEQYF TGTGCCAGCAGCTCAATGCAGGGTGTAGCCTACGAGCAGTACTTC TRBV13 NA 15 TRBJ2-7 NA